These 11 T cell receptor beta chains share one sample of origin, sequenced in a study of T cells expressing NK-cell markers. TCRdb reprocessed the 5' RACE reads and keeps a single row for each CDR3 protein, giving no DNA. Seen in this sample are 400,000 to 500,000 distinct CDR3 sequences; the ten most common clones hold about 7.3%. The sequencing sample was made of blood T cells: a sorted CD56 or NKG2C T cell subset, CD4+ or CD8+ T cells, or bulk PBMC T cells (not recorded which). The receptors were sampled from a woman between 18 and 70 years old in good health.

The rearrangement joins TRBV20-1 to TRBJ2-5; without DNA, the TCRdb call of TRBD2 cannot be checked. Germline loops: CDR1 DFQATT, CDR2 SNEGSKA (reference sequence). CDR3 length: 15 amino acids. The CDR3 spells CSASGGWGSEGTQYF.

The chain links TRBV12-3 or TRBV12-4 to TRBJ2-1; TCRdb's D call, TRBD2, is unchecked because there is no DNA. The CDR3 covers 15 residues. The CDR3 reads CASSPRAGGLGEQFF.

The rearrangement links TRBV5-1 to TRBJ2-1; there is no DNA to check the TCRdb D call of TRBD1. The CDR3 consists of 15 residues. Germline CDR1 is SGHRS and CDR2 is YFSETQ. The CDR3 sequence: CASSSHRGTNNEQFF.

This chain joins TRBV6-1 and TRBJ1-1; absent DNA, TCRdb's TRBD1 call cannot be checked. The CDR3 is 17 residues long. Germline CDR1 reads MNHNS; CDR2 reads SASEGT. The chain's CDR3 is CASRPGQRGPMNTEAFF.

The V call is TRBV7-2, the J call TRBJ1-3; TCRdb's assignment of TRBD1 cannot be checked, as there is no DNA. The CDR3 runs 17 residues. Germline V lookup: CDR1 SGHTA, CDR2 FQGNSA. CDR3 in amino acids: CASSLAGTGVSGNTIYF.

This rearrangement joins TRBV7-7 to TRBJ2-1; TCRdb proposes TRBD1, but this gene call is untestable without DNA. The CDR3 extends over 13 amino acids. Germline CDR1 and CDR2: SSHAT and FNYEAQ (reference sequence). CDR3 residues: CASSLRGSNEQFF.

The chain carries TRBV27 and TRBJ1-1; checking the TCRdb D call of TRBD1 is not possible without DNA. Germline V gene data show CDR1 as MNHEY and CDR2 as SMNVEV (reference sequence). The CDR3 length is 15 residues. This CDR3 reads CASSSDRGPGSEAFF.

V and J are TRBV6-2 or TRBV6-3 and TRBJ2-2. The CDR3 covers 18 residues. Germline V lookup: CDR1 MNHEY, CDR2 SVGEGT. The CDR3 protein is CASGESRVAISNTGELFF.

The chain employs TRBV10-1 and TRBJ1-2; TCRdb's D gene call, TRBD1, goes unchecked for lack of DNA. Germline values: CDR1 WNHNN, CDR2 SYGVQD (reference sequence). The CDR3 is 17 residues long. CDR3 sequence reads: CASTYLGTGAPGGGYTF.

The V and J genes are TRBV7-2 and TRBJ1-2; TCRdb lists TRBD1, though no DNA is available to test this call. From germline, CDR1 is SGHTA and CDR2 FQGNSA. CDR3 length: 14 amino acids. The CDR3 protein is CASSPLDRYYGYTF.

The V and J genes are TRBV20-1 and TRBJ1-1; TCRdb proposes TRBD1, but this gene call is untestable without DNA. This CDR3 is built from 15 residues. CDR1 is DFQATT, CDR2 SNEGSKA, per germline (reference sequence). The CDR3 loop reads CSAPPFHTGNTEAFF.